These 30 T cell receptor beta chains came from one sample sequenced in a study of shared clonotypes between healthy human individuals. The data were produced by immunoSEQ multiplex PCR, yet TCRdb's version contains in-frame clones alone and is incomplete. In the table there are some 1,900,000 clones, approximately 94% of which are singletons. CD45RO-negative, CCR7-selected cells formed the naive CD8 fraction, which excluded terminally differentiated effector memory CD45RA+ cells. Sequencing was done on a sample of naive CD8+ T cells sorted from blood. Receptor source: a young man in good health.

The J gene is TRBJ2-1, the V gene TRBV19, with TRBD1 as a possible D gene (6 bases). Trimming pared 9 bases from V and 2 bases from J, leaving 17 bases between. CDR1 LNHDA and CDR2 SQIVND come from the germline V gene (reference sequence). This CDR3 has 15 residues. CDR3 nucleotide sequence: TGTGCCAGCAGGGACACCCAGGGCCCCTACAATGAGCAGTTCTTC. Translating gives CASRDTQGPYNEQFF.

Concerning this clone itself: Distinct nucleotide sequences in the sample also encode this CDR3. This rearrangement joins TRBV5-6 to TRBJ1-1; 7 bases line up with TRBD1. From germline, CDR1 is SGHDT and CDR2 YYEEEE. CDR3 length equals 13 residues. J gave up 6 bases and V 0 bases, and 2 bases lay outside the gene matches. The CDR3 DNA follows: TGTGCCAGCAGCTTGGGAGGGGGCCCTGAAGCTTTCTTT. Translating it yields CASSLGGGPEAFF.

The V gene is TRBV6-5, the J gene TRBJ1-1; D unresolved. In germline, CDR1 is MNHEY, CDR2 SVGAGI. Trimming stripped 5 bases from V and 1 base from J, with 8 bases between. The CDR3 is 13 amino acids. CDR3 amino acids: CASSEAWNTEAFF. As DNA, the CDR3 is TGTGCCAGCAGTGAAGCCTGGAACACTGAAGCTTTCTTT.

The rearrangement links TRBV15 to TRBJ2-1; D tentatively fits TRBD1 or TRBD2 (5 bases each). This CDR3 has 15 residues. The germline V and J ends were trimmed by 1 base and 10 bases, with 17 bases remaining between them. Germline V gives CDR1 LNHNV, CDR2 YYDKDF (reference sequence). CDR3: CATSRGGEGTGEQFF. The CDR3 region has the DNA TGTGCCACCAGCAGAGGAGGGGAAGGGACGGGCGAGCAGTTCTTC.

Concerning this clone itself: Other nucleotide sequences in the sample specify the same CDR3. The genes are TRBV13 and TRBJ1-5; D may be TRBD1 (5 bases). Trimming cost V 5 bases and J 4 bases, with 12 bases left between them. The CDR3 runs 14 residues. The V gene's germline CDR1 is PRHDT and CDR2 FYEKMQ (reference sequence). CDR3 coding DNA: TGTGCCAGCAGCCCGGGACGGGGGAATCAGCCCCAGCATTTT. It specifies CASSPGRGNQPQHF.

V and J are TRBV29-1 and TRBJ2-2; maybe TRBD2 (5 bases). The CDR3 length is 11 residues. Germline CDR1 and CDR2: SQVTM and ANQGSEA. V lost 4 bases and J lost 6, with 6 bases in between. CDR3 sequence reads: CSVGGPGELFF. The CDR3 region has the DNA TGCAGCGTTGGCGGGCCCGGGGAGCTGTTTTTT.

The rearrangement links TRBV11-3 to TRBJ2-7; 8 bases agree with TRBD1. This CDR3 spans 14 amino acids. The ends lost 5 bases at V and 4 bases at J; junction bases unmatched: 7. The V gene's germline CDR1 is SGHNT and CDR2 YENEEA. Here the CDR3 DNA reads TGTGCCAGCAGCAAGGACAGGGCCCATTACGAGCAGTACTTC. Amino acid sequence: CASSKDRAHYEQYF.

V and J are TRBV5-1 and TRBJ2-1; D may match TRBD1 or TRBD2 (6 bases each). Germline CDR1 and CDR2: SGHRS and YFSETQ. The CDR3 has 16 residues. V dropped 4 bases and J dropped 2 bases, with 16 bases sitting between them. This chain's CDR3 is CASSLDWRDTYNEQFF. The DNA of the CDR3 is TGCGCCAGCAGCCTCGACTGGCGGGACACCTACAATGAGCAGTTCTTC.

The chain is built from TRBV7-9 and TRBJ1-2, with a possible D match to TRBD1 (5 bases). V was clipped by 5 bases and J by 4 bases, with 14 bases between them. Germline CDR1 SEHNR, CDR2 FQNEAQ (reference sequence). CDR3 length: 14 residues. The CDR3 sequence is CASSPGALLYGYTF. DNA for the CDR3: TGTGCCAGCAGCCCTGGGGCTTTACTCTATGGCTACACCTTC.

DNA for the CDR3: TGTGCCAGCTCGCCAAAGGGGGGATTGCCCTACGAGCAGTACTTC. Protein: CASSPKGGLPYEQYF. The chain joins TRBV18 to TRBJ2-7, with D perhaps being TRBD1 or TRBD2 (6 bases each). There are 15 residues in the CDR3. Between the trimmed V and J ends, which lost 6 bases and 2 bases, there was a span of 17 bases. Germline V gene lookup returns CDR1 KGHSH and CDR2 LQKENI.

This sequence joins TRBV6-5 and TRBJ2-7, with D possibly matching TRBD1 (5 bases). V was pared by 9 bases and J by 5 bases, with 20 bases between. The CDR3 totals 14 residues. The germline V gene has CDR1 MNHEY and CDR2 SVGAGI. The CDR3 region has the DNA TGTGCCAGTCCCCTTATTTCAGGGCGACACGAGCAGTACTTC. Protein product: CASPLISGRHEQYF.

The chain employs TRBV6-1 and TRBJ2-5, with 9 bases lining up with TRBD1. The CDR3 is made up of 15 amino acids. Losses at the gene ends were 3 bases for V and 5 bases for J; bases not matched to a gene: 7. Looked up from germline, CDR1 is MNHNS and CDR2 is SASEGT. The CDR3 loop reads CASSEGTGNIETQYF. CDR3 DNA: TGTGCCAGCAGTGAGGGGACAGGGAATATTGAGACCCAGTACTTC.

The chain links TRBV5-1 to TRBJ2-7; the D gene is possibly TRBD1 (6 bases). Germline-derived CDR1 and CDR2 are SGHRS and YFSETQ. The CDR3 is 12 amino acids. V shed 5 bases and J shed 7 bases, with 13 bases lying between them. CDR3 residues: CASRVEGEEQYF. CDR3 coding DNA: TGCGCCAGCAGAGTTGAGGGGGAAGAGCAGTACTTC.

CDR3 residues: CASSYEQGRGTEAFF. DNA of the CDR3: TGCGCCAGCAGCTATGAACAGGGAAGGGGCACTGAAGCTTTCTTT. The genes are TRBV5-1 and TRBJ1-1, with D possibly TRBD1 on 6 matching bases. CDR3 size: 15 residues. Trimming shortened V by 3 bases and J by 4 bases, and 16 bases separated the two germline ends. The V gene's germline CDR1 is SGHRS and CDR2 YFSETQ.

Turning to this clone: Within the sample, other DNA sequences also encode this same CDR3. The CDR3 bases are TGCGCCAGCAGCCAAGATCGCGGCAGCTACGAGCAGTACTTC. It translates to CASSQDRGSYEQYF. V usage is TRBV4-3 and J usage is TRBJ2-7, with no clear D. Germline V CDR1 and CDR2: LGHNA, YSLEER. The CDR3 spans 14 residues. V shed 0 bases and J shed 3 bases, with 9 bases lying between them.

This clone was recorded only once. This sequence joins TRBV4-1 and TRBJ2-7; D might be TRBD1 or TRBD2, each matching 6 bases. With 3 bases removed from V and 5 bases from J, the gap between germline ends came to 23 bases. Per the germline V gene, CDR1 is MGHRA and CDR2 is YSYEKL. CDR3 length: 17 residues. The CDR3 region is CASSHDPGTGGQNEQYF. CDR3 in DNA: TGCGCCAGCAGCCATGACCCCGGGACTGGGGGGCAAAACGAGCAGTACTTC.

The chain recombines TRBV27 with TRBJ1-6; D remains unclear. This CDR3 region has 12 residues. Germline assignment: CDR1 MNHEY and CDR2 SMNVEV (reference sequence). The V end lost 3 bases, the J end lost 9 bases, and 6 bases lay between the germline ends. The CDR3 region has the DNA TGTGCCAGCAGTTTTGAGGGTTCACCCCTCCACTTT. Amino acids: CASSFEGSPLHF.

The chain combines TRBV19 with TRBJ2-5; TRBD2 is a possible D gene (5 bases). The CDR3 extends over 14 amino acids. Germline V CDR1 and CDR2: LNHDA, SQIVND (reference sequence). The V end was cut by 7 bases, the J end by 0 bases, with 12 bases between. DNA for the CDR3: TGTGCCAGTATAGGTCCGGGGTACCAAGAGACCCAGTACTTC. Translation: CASIGPGYQETQYF.

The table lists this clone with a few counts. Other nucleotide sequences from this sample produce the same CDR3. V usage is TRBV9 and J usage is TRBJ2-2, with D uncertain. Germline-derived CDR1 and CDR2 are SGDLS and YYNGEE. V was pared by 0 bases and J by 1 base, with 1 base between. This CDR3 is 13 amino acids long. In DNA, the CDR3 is TGTGCCAGCAGCGTAGGGAACACCGGGGAGCTGTTTTTT. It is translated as CASSVGNTGELFF.

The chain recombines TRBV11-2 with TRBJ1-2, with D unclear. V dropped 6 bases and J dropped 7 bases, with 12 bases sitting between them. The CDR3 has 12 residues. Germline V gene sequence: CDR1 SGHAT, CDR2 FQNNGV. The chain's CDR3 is CASRLGAAGYTF. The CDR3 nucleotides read TGTGCCAGCAGATTGGGAGCGGCTGGCTACACCTTC.

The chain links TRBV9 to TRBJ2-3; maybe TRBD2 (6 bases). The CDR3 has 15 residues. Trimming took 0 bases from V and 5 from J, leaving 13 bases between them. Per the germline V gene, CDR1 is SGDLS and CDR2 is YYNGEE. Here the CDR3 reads CASSVAGLNGDTQYF. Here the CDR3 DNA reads TGTGCCAGCAGCGTAGCGGGACTTAACGGAGATACGCAGTATTTT.

The DNA of the CDR3 is TGTGCCAGCGGGGCTAGCGGGGGGCCGAGCTCCTACAATGAGCAGTTCTTC. This codes for CASGASGGPSSYNEQFF. V and J are TRBV7-9 and TRBJ2-1; TRBD2 aligns across 11 bases. V lost 8 bases to trimming and J lost 0 bases; unmatched junction nucleotides: 9. From germline, CDR1 is SEHNR and CDR2 FQNEAQ (reference sequence). The CDR3 runs 17 residues. Together with reference TRBV7-9 and TRBJ2-1, the CDR3 gives the full variable domain: DTGVSQNPRHKITKRGQNVTFRCDPISEHNRLYWYRQTLGQGPEFLTYFQNEAQLEKSRLLSDRFSAERPKGSFSTLEIQRTEQGDSAMYLCASGASGGPSSYNEQFFGPGTRLTVL.

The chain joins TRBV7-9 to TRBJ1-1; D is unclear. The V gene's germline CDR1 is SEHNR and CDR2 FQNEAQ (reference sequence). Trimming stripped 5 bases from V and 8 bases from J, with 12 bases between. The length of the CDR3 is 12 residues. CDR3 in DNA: TGTGCCAGCAGCCCCCCTAAACCCGAAGCTTTCTTT. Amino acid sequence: CASSPPKPEAFF. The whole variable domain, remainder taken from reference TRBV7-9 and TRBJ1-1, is DTGVSQNPRHKITKRGQNVTFRCDPISEHNRLYWYRQTLGQGPEFLTYFQNEAQLEKSRLLSDRFSAERPKGSFSTLEIQRTEQGDSAMYLCASSPPKPEAFFGQGTRLTVV.

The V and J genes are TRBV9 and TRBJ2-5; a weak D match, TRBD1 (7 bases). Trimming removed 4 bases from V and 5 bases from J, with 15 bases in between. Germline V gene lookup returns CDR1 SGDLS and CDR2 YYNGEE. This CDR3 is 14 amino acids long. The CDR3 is CASSQGGYPETQYF. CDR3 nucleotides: TGTGCCAGCAGCCAGGGGGGATACCCGGAGACCCAGTACTTC.

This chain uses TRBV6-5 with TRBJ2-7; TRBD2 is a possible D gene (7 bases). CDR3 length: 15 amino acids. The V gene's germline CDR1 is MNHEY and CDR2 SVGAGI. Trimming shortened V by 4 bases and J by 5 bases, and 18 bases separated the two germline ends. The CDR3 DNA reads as TGTGCCAGCAGTTCCTCAGACGGGGGGCTGGACGAGCAGTACTTC. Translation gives CASSSSDGGLDEQYF.

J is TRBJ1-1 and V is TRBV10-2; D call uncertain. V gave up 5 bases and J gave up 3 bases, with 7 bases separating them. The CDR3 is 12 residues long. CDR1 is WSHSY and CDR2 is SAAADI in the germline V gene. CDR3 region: CASSYGDTEAFF. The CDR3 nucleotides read TGCGCCAGCAGTTACGGAGACACTGAAGCTTTCTTT.

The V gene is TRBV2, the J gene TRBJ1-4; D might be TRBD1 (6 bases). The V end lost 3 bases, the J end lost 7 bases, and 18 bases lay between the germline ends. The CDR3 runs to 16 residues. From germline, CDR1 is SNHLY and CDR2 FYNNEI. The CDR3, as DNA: TGTGCCAGCAGTGACGGGACAATGGGGATTGGTGAAAAACTGTTTTTT. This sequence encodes CASSDGTMGIGEKLFF.

The CDR3 sequence is CASSLLTAFGYEQYF. In DNA form, the CDR3 reads TGTGCCAGCAGCTTGCTCACAGCGTTCGGCTACGAGCAGTACTTC. This chain uses TRBV5-6 with TRBJ2-7; D unclear. V lost 1 base to trimming and J lost 3 bases, with 14 bases between them. From germline, CDR1 is SGHDT and CDR2 YYEEEE. The CDR3 runs to 15 residues.

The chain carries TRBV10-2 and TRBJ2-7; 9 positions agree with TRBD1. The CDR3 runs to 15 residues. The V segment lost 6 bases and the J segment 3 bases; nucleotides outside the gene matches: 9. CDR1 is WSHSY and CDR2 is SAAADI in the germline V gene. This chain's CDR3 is CASSPTGTGFYEQYF. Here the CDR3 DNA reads TGCGCCAGCAGCCCCACCGGGACAGGGTTCTACGAGCAGTACTTC.

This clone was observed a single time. The CDR3 region is CASSDGYTGELFF. The CDR3 bases are TGCGCCAGCAGCGACGGGTATACCGGGGAGCTGTTTTTT. V usage is TRBV4-1 and J usage is TRBJ2-2; no reliable D call. The germline gives CDR1 MGHRA, CDR2 YSYEKL. This CDR3 is 13 amino acids long. The V gene lost 5 bases and the J gene lost 5 bases, with 9 bases spanning the gap.